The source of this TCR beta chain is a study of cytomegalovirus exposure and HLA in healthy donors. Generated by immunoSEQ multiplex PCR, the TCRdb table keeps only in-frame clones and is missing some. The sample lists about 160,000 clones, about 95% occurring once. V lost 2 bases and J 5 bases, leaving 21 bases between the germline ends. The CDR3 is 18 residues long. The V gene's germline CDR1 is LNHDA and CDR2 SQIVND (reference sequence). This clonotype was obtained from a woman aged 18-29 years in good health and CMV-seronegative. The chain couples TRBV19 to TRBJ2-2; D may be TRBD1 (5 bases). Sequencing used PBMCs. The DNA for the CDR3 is TGTGCCAGTAGTATAAACCCCGCAGGGTGGCTTGGGACCGGGGAGCTGTTTTTT. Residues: CASSINPAGWLGTGELFF.